What follows are 20 T cell receptor beta chains derived from one specimen sequenced in a study of blood T cell repertoires in COVID-19. TCRdb's table, derived via immunoSEQ multiplex PCR, lists solely in-frame clones and lacks some. Of approximately 82,000 clones in the sample, around 83% were seen once. Input material: peripheral blood. The receptors shown here come from an older woman with acute or convalescent COVID-19.

The rearrangement joins TRBV30 to TRBJ2-7; 7 bases align to TRBD1. With V trimmed by 1 base and J by 4 bases, 10 bases remained unmatched. Germline CDR1 is GTSNPN and CDR2 is SVGIG (reference sequence). The CDR3 length is 15 residues. The CDR3 DNA sequence: TGTGCCTGGAGTGGGAACCGGGACAGTTCGTACGAGCAGTACTTC. Protein sequence: CAWSGNRDSSYEQYF.

The rearrangement joins TRBV6-1 to TRBJ2-3, with D perhaps TRBD2 (5 bases). Germline CDR1 and CDR2: MNHNS and SASEGT. CDR3 length: 16 amino acids. V was cut by 3 bases and J by 3 bases, with 16 bases left in between. CDR3: CASSEGSSLVTDTQYF. Written as DNA, the CDR3 is TGTGCCAGCAGTGAGGGGAGTAGTCTAGTTACAGATACGCAGTATTTT.

The chain recombines TRBV12-3 or TRBV12-4 with TRBJ2-3; the D gene is possibly TRBD2 (5 bases). Trimming stripped 8 bases from V and 1 base from J, with 10 bases between. The CDR3 sequence is 13 residues long. The CDR3 bases are TGTGCCAGCGGAATTAGCGGCACAGATACGCAGTATTTT. Amino acid sequence: CASGISGTDTQYF.

This clone was detected only a few times. The chain carries TRBV7-9 and TRBJ2-2; the D gene is possibly TRBD2 (5 bases). Per the germline V gene, CDR1 is SEHNR and CDR2 is FQNEAQ (reference sequence). V was cut by 2 bases and J by 0 bases, with 10 bases left in between. The CDR3 spans 16 residues. The CDR3 DNA reads as TGTGCCAGCAGCTTAATCCCCGGGGCGAACACCGGGGAGCTGTTTTTT. Its translation is CASSLIPGANTGELFF.

The genes are TRBV3-1 (or the pseudogene TRBV3-2) and TRBJ1-3; D not certain. V was trimmed by 4 bases and J by 0 bases, leaving 4 bases between them. The CDR3 runs to 13 residues. Germline V gene lookup returns CDR1 LGHDT and CDR2 YNNKEL (reference sequence). The CDR3 loop is CASSPISGNTIYF. The DNA for the CDR3 is TGTGCCAGCAGCCCCATCTCTGGAAACACCATATATTTT.

V and J are TRBV12-3 or TRBV12-4 and TRBJ1-3, with D unclear. Trimming left V 3 bases short and J 4 bases short, with 7 bases between. The CDR3 has 13 amino acids. The DNA of the CDR3 is TGTGCCAGCAGTTTCTATGAGGGAAACACCATATATTTT. This sequence encodes CASSFYEGNTIYF.

The gene calls are TRBV10-3 and TRBJ1-4; weak D call: TRBD1 (6 bases). The CDR3 spans 15 residues. From germline, CDR1 is ENHRY and CDR2 SYGVKD. Trimming pared 10 bases from V and 0 bases from J, leaving 15 bases between. CDR3 sequence reads: CATLAGAATNEKLFF. The CDR3 coding sequence is TGTGCCACCTTGGCAGGGGCAGCAACTAATGAAAAACTGTTTTTT.

The V call is TRBV29-1, the J call TRBJ1-4; no definite D call. V was shortened by 3 bases and J by 4 bases, with 12 bases between the two germline ends. Looked up from germline, CDR1 is SQVTM and CDR2 is ANQGSEA. The CDR3 loop spans 14 amino acids. CDR3 sequence: CSVDLGTGNEKLFF. The DNA of the CDR3 is TGCAGCGTTGACCTAGGCACGGGTAATGAAAAACTGTTTTTT. Full variable domain (outside the CDR3, taken from reference TRBV29-1 and TRBJ1-4): SAVISQKPSRDICQRGTSLTIQCQVDSQVTMMFWYRQQPGQSLTLIATANQGSEATYESGFVIDKFPISRPNLTFSTLTVSNMSPEDSSIYLCSVDLGTGNEKLFFGSGTQLSVL.

The chain recombines TRBV2 with TRBJ1-1, with unresolved D. The CDR3 spans 13 residues. The germline gives CDR1 SNHLY, CDR2 FYNNEI. The ends were cut back, 7 bases at V and 0 bases at J, with 9 bases in the middle. CDR3 sequence (DNA): TGTGCCAGCACGGAGCAAATGAACACTGAAGCTTTCTTT. Its protein product is CASTEQMNTEAFF.

The chain employs TRBV30 and TRBJ2-3; no clear D. From germline, CDR1 is GTSNPN and CDR2 SVGIG (reference sequence). V was shortened by 3 bases and J by 2 bases, with 15 bases between the two germline ends. There are 15 residues in the CDR3. Written as DNA, the CDR3 is TGTGCCTGGAGAGTGGGCCCCATTCTCACAGATACGCAGTATTTT. The encoded protein is CAWRVGPILTDTQYF.

The chain carries TRBV10-2 and TRBJ1-4; 7 bases align to TRBD1. J gave up 7 bases and V 6 bases, and 8 bases lay outside the gene matches. Germline loops: CDR1 WSHSY, CDR2 SAAADI. This CDR3 is built from 14 residues. CDR3 coding DNA: TGCGCCAGCAGCTCCTGGGACAGTCTTGAAAAACTGTTTTTT. This codes for CASSSWDSLEKLFF.

This clone was detected only a few times. The chain uses TRBV19 and TRBJ2-7, with 7 bases identical to TRBD2. Trimming at V came to 5 bases and at J to 4 bases, leaving 2 bases not matched to a gene. Per germline, CDR1 LNHDA and CDR2 SQIVND (reference sequence). The CDR3 has 12 residues. Written as DNA, the CDR3 is TGTGCCAGTAGTCGGGGGGAATACGAGCAGTACTTC. Translating it yields CASSRGEYEQYF.

V and J are TRBV9 and TRBJ1-1; TRBD1 is a possible D gene (5 bases). This CDR3 comprises 16 residues. Per germline, CDR1 SGDLS and CDR2 YYNGEE. V was cut by 0 bases and J by 5 bases, with 17 bases left in between. The CDR3: CASSVAPGLRTTEAFF. DNA for the CDR3: TGTGCCAGCAGCGTAGCTCCAGGGCTGCGAACAACTGAAGCTTTCTTT.

This clone appeared once. V is TRBV5-6 and J is TRBJ2-3; TRBD1 aligns across 12 bases. The CDR3 extends over 14 amino acids. Trimming cost V 7 bases and J 5 bases; bases outside gene matches: 5. Germline V CDR1 and CDR2: SGHDT, YYEEEE. CDR3 sequence reads: CASGGQGAVDTQYF. In nucleotides, the CDR3 is TGTGCCAGCGGGGGACAGGGGGCGGTAGATACGCAGTATTTT.

The J gene is TRBJ2-2, the V gene TRBV9; perhaps TRBD2 as D (5 bases). Germline CDR1 and CDR2: SGDLS and YYNGEE. The V gene lost 0 bases and the J gene lost 6 bases, with 15 bases spanning the gap. The CDR3 is made up of 16 amino acids. CDR3 nucleotides: TGTGCCAGCAGCGTAGCTAGTATGGAGGCGGCCGGGGAGCTGTTTTTT. This encodes CASSVASMEAAGELFF.

This clone was found once. The chain joins TRBV5-1 to TRBJ2-2, with D possibly TRBD1 on 5 matching bases. The CDR3 contains 15 residues. Trimming stripped 0 bases from V and 2 bases from J, with 8 bases between. Germline V gene sequence: CDR1 SGHRS, CDR2 YFSETQ. The CDR3 loop reads CASSLGQLNTGELFF. The CDR3 DNA follows: TGCGCCAGCAGCTTGGGACAGCTAAACACCGGGGAGCTGTTTTTT.

Written as DNA, the CDR3 is TGTGCCAGCAGCAGGGACAGGGAGCTCGGCTACACCTTC. Protein: CASSRDRELGYTF. This chain links TRBV9 with TRBJ1-2; 9 bases fit TRBD1. The CDR3 sequence is 13 residues long. After removal of 4 bases from V and 8 bases from J, the junction contained 6 bases not matched to a gene. Germline V CDR1 and CDR2: SGDLS, YYNGEE.

The V call is TRBV14, the J call TRBJ2-2; D remains unclear. CDR3 size: 15 residues. Between the trimmed V and J ends, which lost 4 bases and 3 bases, there was a span of 12 bases. From germline, CDR1 is SGHDN and CDR2 FVKESK. The CDR3 nucleotides are TGTGCCAGCAGCCTTACAGTGGGTTACACCGGGGAGCTGTTTTTT. Translated: CASSLTVGYTGELFF.

The V call is TRBV7-9, the J call TRBJ2-2, with TRBD2 as a possible D gene (5 bases). V was cut by 5 bases and J by 3 bases, with 13 bases left in between. Germline V CDR1 and CDR2: SEHNR, FQNEAQ (reference sequence). The CDR3 is 15 amino acids. The CDR3 coding sequence is TGTGCCAGCAGCGCACAAGGAGGTGACACCGGGGAGCTGTTTTTT. As protein: CASSAQGGDTGELFF.

The rearrangement links TRBV19 to TRBJ1-4; the D is unclear. The germline V and J ends were trimmed by 5 bases and 6 bases, with 16 bases remaining between them. The germline CDR1 and CDR2 sequences are LNHDA and SQIVND (reference sequence). The CDR3 is made up of 15 amino acids. The CDR3 spells CASSPKPLPYEKLFF. As DNA, the CDR3 is TGTGCCAGTAGTCCAAAGCCCCTTCCCTATGAAAAACTGTTTTTT.